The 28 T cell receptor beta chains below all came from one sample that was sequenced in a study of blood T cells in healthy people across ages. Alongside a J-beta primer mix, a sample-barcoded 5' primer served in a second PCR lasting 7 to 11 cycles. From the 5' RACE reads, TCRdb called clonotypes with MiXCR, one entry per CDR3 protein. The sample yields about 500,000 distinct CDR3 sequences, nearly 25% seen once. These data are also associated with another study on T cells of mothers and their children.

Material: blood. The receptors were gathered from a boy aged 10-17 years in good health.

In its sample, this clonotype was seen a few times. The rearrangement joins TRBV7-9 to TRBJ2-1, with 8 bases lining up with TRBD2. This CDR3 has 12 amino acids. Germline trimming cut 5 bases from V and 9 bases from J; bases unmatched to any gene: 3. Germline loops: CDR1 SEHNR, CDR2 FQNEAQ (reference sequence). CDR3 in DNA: TGTGCCAGCAGCCCAACTAGCGGTGAGCAGTTCTTC. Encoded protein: CASSPTSGEQFF.

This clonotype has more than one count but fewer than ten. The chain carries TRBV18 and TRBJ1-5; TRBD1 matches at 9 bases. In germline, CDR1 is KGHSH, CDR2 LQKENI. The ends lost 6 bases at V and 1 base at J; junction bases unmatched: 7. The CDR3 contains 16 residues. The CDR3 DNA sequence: TGTGCCAGCTCCCGGGGACAGGGAGGAAGCAATCAGCCCCAGCATTTT. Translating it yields CASSRGQGGSNQPQHF.

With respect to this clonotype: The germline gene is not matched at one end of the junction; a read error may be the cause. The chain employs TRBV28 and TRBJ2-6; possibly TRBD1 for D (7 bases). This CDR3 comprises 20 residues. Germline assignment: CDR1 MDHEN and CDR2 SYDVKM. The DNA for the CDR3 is TGTGCCAGCAGGGGAGATGGAGGGAAAGGGGGCGCGTCTGGGGCCAACGTCCTGATTTTC. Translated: CASRGDGGKGGASGANVLIF.

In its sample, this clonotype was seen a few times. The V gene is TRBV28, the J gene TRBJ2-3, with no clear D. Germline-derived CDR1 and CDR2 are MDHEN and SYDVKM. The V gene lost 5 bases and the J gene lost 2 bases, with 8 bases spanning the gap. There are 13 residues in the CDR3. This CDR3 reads CASSDGHTDTQYF. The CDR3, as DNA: TGTGCCAGCAGTGACGGCCACACAGATACGCAGTATTTT.

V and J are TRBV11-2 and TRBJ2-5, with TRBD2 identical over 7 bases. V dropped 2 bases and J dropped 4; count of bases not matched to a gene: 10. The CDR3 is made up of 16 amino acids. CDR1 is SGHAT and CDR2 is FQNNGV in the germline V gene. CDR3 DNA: TGTGCCAGCAGCTTATACTTGAGGGAGGGGAGAGAGACCCAGTACTTC. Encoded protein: CASSLYLREGRETQYF.

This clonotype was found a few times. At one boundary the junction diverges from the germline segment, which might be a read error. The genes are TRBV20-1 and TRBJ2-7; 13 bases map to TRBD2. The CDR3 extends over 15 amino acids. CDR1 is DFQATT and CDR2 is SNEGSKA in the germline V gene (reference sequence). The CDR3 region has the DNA TGCAGTGCTAGACCACTAGCGGGAGGGAACTACGGGCAGTACTTC. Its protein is CSARPLAGGNYGQYF.

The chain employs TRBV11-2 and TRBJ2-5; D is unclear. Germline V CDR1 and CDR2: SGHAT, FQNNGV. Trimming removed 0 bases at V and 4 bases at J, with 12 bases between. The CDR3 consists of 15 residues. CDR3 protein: CASSLEFLAGETQYF. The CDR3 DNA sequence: TGTGCCAGCAGCTTAGAGTTTTTAGCCGGAGAGACCCAGTACTTC.

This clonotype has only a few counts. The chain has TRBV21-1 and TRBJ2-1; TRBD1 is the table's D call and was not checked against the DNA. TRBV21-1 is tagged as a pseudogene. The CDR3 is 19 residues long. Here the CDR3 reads CASSKAGIVPPGSYNEQFF. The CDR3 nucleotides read TGTGCCAGCAGCAAAGCCGGGATTGTACCCCCGGGATCCTACAATGAGCAGTTCTTC.

CDR3 sequence reads: CASSVQGGGLSYEQYF. Written as DNA, the CDR3 is TGTGCCAGCAGTGTCCAGGGGGGCGGTTTATCCTACGAGCAGTACTTC. J is TRBJ2-5 and V is TRBV6-1; TRBD1 might be the D (7 bases). Matching the DNA end better, TRBJ2-7 makes the J call doubtful. The germline V gene encodes CDR1 MNHNS and CDR2 SASEGT. The length of the CDR3 is 16 residues.

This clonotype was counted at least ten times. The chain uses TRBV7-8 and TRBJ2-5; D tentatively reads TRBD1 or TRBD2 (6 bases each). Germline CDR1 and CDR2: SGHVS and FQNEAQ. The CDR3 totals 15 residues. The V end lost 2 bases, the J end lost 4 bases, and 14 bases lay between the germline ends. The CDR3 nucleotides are TGTGCCAGCAGCTTAAACCGGGGGCAGGGAGAGACCCAGTACTTC. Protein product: CASSLNRGQGETQYF.

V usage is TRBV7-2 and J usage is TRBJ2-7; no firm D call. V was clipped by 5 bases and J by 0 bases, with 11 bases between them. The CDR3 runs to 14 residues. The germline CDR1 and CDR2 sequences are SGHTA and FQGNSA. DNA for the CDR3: TGTGCCAGCAGCCGATCTCGGAACTCCTACGAGCAGTACTTC. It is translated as CASSRSRNSYEQYF.

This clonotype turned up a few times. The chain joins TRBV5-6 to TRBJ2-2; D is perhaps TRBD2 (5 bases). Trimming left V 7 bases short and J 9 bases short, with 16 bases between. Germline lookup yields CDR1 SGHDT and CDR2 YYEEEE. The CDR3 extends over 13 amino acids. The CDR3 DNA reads TGTGCCAGCGGACCCGGAGGAAGCCGGGAGCTGTTTTTT. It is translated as CASGPGGSRELFF.

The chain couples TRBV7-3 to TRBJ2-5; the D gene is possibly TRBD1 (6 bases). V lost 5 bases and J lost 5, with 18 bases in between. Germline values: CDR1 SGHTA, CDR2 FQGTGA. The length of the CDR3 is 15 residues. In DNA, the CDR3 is TGTGCCAGCAGCCAACTGGGGGCGCGACGGGAGACCCAGTACTTC. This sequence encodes CASSQLGARRETQYF.

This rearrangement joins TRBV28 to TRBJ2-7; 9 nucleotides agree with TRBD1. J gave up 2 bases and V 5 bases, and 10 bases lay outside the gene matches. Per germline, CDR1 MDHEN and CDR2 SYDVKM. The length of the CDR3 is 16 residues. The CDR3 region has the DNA TGTGCCAGCAGTGTGGGCGGGGACAGGGTCACCTACGAGCAGTACTTC. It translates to CASSVGGDRVTYEQYF. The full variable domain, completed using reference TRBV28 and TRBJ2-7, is DVKVTQSSRYLVKRTGEKVFLECVQDMDHENMFWYRQDPGLGLRLIYFSYDVKMKEKGDIPEGYSVSREKKERFSLILESASTNQTSMYLCASSVGGDRVTYEQYFGPGTRLTVT.

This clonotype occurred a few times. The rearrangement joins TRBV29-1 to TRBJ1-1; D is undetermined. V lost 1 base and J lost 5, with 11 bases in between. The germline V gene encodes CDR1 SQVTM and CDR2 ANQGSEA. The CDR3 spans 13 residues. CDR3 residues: CSVEGLFRTEAFF. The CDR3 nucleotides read TGCAGCGTTGAAGGGCTCTTTAGGACTGAAGCTTTCTTT.

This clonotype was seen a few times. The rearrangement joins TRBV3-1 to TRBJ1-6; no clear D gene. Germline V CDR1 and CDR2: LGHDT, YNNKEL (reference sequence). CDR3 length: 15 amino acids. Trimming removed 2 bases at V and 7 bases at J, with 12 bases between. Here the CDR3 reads CASSQITGFNSPLHF. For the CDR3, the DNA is TGTGCCAGCAGCCAAATCACCGGGTTCAATTCACCCCTCCACTTT.

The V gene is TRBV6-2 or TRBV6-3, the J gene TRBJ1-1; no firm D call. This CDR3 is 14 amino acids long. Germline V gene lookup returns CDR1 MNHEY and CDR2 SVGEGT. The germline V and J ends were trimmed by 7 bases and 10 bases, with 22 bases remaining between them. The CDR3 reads CASTLPKTKRTAFF. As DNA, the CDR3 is TGTGCCAGCACTCTCCCCAAGACGAAGCGGACAGCTTTCTTT.

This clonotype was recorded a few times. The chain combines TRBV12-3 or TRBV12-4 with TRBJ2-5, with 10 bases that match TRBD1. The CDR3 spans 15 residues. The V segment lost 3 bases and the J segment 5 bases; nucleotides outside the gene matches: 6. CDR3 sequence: CASSFLKTGGETQYF. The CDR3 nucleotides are TGTGCCAGCAGTTTCCTAAAGACAGGGGGCGAGACCCAGTACTTC.

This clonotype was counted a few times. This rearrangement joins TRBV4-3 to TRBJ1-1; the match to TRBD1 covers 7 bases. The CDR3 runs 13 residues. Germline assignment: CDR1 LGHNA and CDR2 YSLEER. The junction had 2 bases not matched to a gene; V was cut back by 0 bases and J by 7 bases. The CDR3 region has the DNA TGCGCCAGCAGCCAAGAGCCAGGGGGTGAAGCTTTCTTT. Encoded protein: CASSQEPGGEAFF.

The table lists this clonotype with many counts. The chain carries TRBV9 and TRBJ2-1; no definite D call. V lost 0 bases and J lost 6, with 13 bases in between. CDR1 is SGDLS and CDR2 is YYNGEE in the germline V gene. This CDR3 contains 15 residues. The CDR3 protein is CASSVEGYTVNEQFF. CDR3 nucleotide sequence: TGTGCCAGCAGCGTAGAGGGTTACACAGTCAATGAGCAGTTCTTC.

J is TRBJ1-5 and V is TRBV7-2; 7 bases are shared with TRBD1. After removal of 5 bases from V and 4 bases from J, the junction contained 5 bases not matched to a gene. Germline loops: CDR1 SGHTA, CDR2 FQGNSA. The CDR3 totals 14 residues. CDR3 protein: CASSDRVGNQPQHF. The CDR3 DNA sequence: TGTGCCAGCAGCGACAGGGTCGGAAATCAGCCCCAGCATTTT.

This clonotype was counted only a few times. CDR3 sequence reads: CASSDSGGTSDTQYF. In DNA, the CDR3 is TGTGCCAGCAGCGATAGCGGGGGGACTTCGGATACGCAGTATTTT. The V gene is TRBV9, the J gene TRBJ2-3, with TRBD2 matching 10 bases. CDR1 and CDR2 (germline): SGDLS, YYNGEE. This CDR3 is built from 15 residues. Trimming removed 3 bases from V and 6 bases from J; junction bases left unmatched: 7.

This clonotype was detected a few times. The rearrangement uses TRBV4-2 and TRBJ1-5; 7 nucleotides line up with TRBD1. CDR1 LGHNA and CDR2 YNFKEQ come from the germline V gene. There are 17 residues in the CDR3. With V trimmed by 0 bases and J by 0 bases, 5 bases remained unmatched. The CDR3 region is CASSQDIGGYSNQPQHF. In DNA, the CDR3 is TGTGCCAGCAGCCAAGACATAGGGGGCTATAGCAATCAGCCCCAGCATTTT.

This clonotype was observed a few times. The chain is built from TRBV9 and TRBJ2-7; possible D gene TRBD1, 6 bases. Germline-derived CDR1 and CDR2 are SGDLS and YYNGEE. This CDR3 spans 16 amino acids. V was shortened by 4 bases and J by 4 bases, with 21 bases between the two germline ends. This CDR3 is CASSPRTEDYLYEQYF. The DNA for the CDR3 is TGTGCCAGCAGCCCGCGGACAGAGGATTACTTATACGAGCAGTACTTC. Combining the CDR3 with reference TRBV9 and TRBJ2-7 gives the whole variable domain DSGVTQTPKHLITATGQRVTLRCSPRSGDLSVYWYQQSLDQGLQFLIQYYNGEERAKGNILERFSAQQFPDLHSELNLSSLELGDSALYFCASSPRTEDYLYEQYFGPGTRLTVT.

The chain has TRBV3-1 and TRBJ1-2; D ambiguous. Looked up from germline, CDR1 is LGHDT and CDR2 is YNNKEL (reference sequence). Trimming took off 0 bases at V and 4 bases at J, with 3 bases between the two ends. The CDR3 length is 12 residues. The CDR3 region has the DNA TGTGCCAGCAGCCAAGATCGCTATGGCTACACCTTC. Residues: CASSQDRYGYTF.

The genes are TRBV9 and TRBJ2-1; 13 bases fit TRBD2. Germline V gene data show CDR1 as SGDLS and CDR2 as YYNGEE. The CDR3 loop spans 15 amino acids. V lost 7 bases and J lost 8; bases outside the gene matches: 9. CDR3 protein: CASGGLAGAEDEQFF. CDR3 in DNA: TGTGCCAGCGGAGGACTAGCGGGAGCAGAGGATGAGCAGTTCTTC.

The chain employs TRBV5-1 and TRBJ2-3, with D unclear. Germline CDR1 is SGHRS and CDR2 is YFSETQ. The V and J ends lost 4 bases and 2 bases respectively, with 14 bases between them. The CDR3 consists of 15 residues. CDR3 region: CASSPKQGSTDTQYF. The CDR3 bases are TGCGCCAGCAGCCCGAAACAAGGATCCACAGATACGCAGTATTTT.

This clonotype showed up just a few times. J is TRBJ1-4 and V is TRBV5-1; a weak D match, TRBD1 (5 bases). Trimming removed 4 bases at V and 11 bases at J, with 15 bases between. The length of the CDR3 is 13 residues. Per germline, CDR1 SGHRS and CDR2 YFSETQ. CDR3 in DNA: TGCGCCAGCAGCCGGGACGGGAAGACGAAACTGTTTTTT. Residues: CASSRDGKTKLFF.